This T cell receptor (beta chain) was profiled in a study of T-cell reconstitution after alpha-beta-depleted transplantation in children. Construction of the TCRbeta library involved unique molecular identifiers. MiXCR, applied by TCRdb to the PCR reads, yields one record per CDR3 protein. The sample has about 580,000 distinct CDR3 sequences, more than 20% seen once. V was cut by 5 bases and J by 5 bases, with 15 bases left in between. This CDR3 region has 14 residues. Germline CDR1 MNHNS, CDR2 SASEGT. Study outcomes and limitations: Newly produced T cells mostly accounted for T-cell counts and diversity one year post-transplant. Reports say that about two months after transplant, the alpha-beta T cells came out of several hundred graft clones that had expanded. Recipient T cells and thymic progenitors that survived gave rise to the high TCRbeta diversity observed at day 60 in some patients.

In this sample, this clonotype turned up many times. Antigen unknown. The chain joins TRBV6-1 to TRBJ2-5; D possibly corresponds to TRBD1 (5 bases). This TCR derives from a boy younger than two who had a stem cell transplant for acute myeloid leukemia, so the T cells may come from the graft donor. This sample comprised PBMCs, mostly from graft donor cells, obtained 360 days after TCRalphabeta/CD19-depleted stem cell transplant. The CDR3: CASSTPVGRETQYF. The CDR3 DNA sequence: TGTGCCAGCAGTACCCCCGTGGGGCGGGAGACCCAGTACTTC.